The 19 T cell receptor beta chains reported below all come from one sample, sequenced in a study of regulatory T cells in long-lasting Graves disease. The time point here: persistent/refractory GD, antithyroid drugs over 5 years with positive TRAb. There was RNA extracted from PBMCs, and the TCR library was made from it. Assembly of TCR beta libraries relied on iRepertoire HTBI primers together with Arm-PCR of CDR3 regions. Each CDR3 protein gets one entry after TCRdb re-called the multiplex PCR reads with MiXCR. The data contain a few hundred thousand distinct CDR3 sequences, less than 25% of them seen just once; the ten biggest clones take up over 25%. The sequences come from peripheral blood mononuclear cells (PBMCs), collected when the disease was refractory, from a patient treated with antithyroid drugs. Receptors originate from a female donor with Graves disease.

This clonotype was observed at least ten times. This chain joins TRBV6-5 and TRBJ2-2; 10 bases are a match to TRBD1. The J segment lost 7 bases and the V segment lost 6 bases, leaving 8 bases of the junction unmatched. CDR1 is MNHEY and CDR2 is SVGAGI in the germline V gene. This CDR3 spans 15 amino acids. CDR3: CASSYRTGGIGELFF. DNA of the CDR3: TGTGCCAGCAGCTACAGGACAGGGGGTATCGGGGAGCTGTTTTTT.

The sample holds a few counts of this clonotype. The rearrangement links TRBV28 to TRBJ1-2, with 7 nucleotides matching TRBD1. CDR3 length: 13 residues. The ends lost 6 bases at V and 6 bases at J; junction bases unmatched: 7. CDR1 is MDHEN and CDR2 is SYDVKM in the germline V gene. In DNA, the CDR3 is TGTGCCAGCAGCCGTGACAGGGCGAATGGCTACACCTTC. It codes for CASSRDRANGYTF.

In this sample, this clonotype turned up a few times. The chain joins TRBV3-1 to TRBJ2-7; D uncertain. CDR3 length equals 13 residues. Germline loops: CDR1 LGHDT, CDR2 YNNKEL (reference sequence). Trimming cost V 3 bases and J 6 bases, with 12 bases left between them. CDR3 residues: CASSQARASEQYF. CDR3 sequence (DNA): TGTGCCAGCAGCCAGGCACGAGCAAGCGAGCAGTACTTC.

The chain employs TRBV5-1 and TRBJ2-2; 7 bases are shared with TRBD1. CDR1 is SGHRS, CDR2 YFSETQ, per germline. CDR3 length: 14 amino acids. Trimming at V came to 6 bases and at J to 5 bases, leaving 7 bases not matched to a gene. The CDR3 nucleotides read TGCGCCAGCATCGGGGCAGGGGGAACCGGGGAGCTGTTTTTT. Translated: CASIGAGGTGELFF.

This clonotype was picked up a small number of times. The J gene is TRBJ2-7, the V gene TRBV3-1; the match to TRBD1 covers 7 bases. Trimming removed 0 bases from V and 12 bases from J; junction bases left unmatched: 8. Germline V gives CDR1 LGHDT, CDR2 YNNKEL (reference sequence). This CDR3 contains 13 residues. The CDR3 is CASSQDLRGQPYF. In DNA form, the CDR3 reads TGTGCCAGCAGCCAAGATCTAAGGGGACAGCCGTACTTC.

This clonotype was found many times. The chain uses TRBV28 and TRBJ1-2; the match to TRBD1 covers 7 bases. Germline loops: CDR1 MDHEN, CDR2 SYDVKM. V was pared by 5 bases and J by 7 bases, with 13 bases of the junction left unmatched. The CDR3 totals 15 residues. CDR3 nucleotide sequence: TGTGCCAGCAGTCCCCCCGGGACAGTTGTGTCTGGCTACACCTTC. Encoded protein: CASSPPGTVVSGYTF.

This clonotype was seen a few times. V is TRBV18 and J is TRBJ1-1; 7 bases fit TRBD1. J lost 1 base, V lost 3 bases, and 5 bases had no gene match. CDR1 KGHSH and CDR2 LQKENI come from the germline V gene. The CDR3 runs 15 residues. The CDR3: CASSPNRGANTEAFF. CDR3 coding DNA: TGTGCCAGCTCACCTAACAGGGGCGCGAACACTGAAGCTTTCTTT.

There are a few counts of this clonotype. This sequence joins TRBV5-1 and TRBJ2-7, with TRBD1 matching over 9 bases. V dropped 5 bases and J dropped 3; count of bases not matched to a gene: 6. Germline loops: CDR1 SGHRS, CDR2 YFSETQ. This CDR3 region has 14 residues. This CDR3 is CASRARTGDYEQYF. The DNA of the CDR3 is TGCGCCAGCAGAGCCCGGACAGGGGACTACGAGCAGTACTTC.

This clonotype was detected many times. This sequence joins TRBV12-3 or TRBV12-4 and TRBJ1-3; D is possibly TRBD1 (5 bases). The CDR3 is made up of 15 amino acids. With 4 bases removed from V and 4 bases from J, the gap between germline ends came to 14 bases. The CDR3 protein is CASSSRGASGNTIYF. The CDR3 DNA is TGTGCCAGCAGTTCCCGTGGGGCGTCGGGAAACACCATATATTTT.

This clonotype showed up many times. The rearrangement uses TRBV3-1 and TRBJ1-1; no reliable D call. There are 13 residues in the CDR3. Germline assignment: CDR1 LGHDT and CDR2 YNNKEL (reference sequence). V was clipped by 0 bases and J by 2 bases, with 4 bases between them. CDR3 loop: CASSQDGNTEAFF. CDR3 nucleotide sequence: TGTGCCAGCAGCCAAGACGGTAACACTGAAGCTTTCTTT. The complete variable domain, with remaining parts taken from reference TRBV3-1 and TRBJ1-1, reads DTAVSQTPKYLVTQMGNDKSIKCEQNLGHDTMYWYKQDSKKFLKIMFSYNNKELIINETVPNRFSPKSPDKAHLNLHINSLELGDSAVYFCASSQDGNTEAFFGQGTRLTVV.

In nucleotides, the CDR3 is TGTGCCAGTAGTCTCTCCGGGACTAGCGGGAACACCGGGGAGCTGTTTTTT. Protein product: CASSLSGTSGNTGELFF. The chain recombines TRBV19 with TRBJ2-2; 11 bases align to TRBD2. CDR1 is LNHDA, CDR2 SQIVND, per germline (reference sequence). Trimming at V came to 5 bases and at J to 1 base, leaving 6 bases not matched to a gene. The CDR3 is 17 residues long.

The sample holds many counts of this clonotype. The rearrangement uses TRBV29-1 and TRBJ2-2; the match to TRBD1 covers 10 bases. Looked up from germline, CDR1 is SQVTM and CDR2 is ANQGSEA. Germline trimming cut 6 bases from V and 2 bases from J; bases unmatched to any gene: 3. CDR3 size: 14 residues. The CDR3 is CSVGQGGNTGELFF. CDR3 bases: TGCAGCGTCGGACAGGGGGGAAACACCGGGGAGCTGTTTTTT.

The chain employs TRBV6-1 and TRBJ2-7; 8 positions match TRBD2. The CDR3 totals 15 residues. J gave up 2 bases and V 5 bases, and 8 bases lay outside the gene matches. Germline values: CDR1 MNHNS, CDR2 SASEGT. CDR3 nucleotide sequence: TGTGCCAGCAGTCATCCGGGACTAGATCCCTACGAGCAGTACTTC. Its translation: CASSHPGLDPYEQYF.

The chain employs TRBV4-1 and TRBJ2-2; TRBD2 matches at 11 bases. The CDR3 consists of 16 residues. Germline V gene sequence: CDR1 MGHRA, CDR2 YSYEKL. The J segment lost 8 bases and the V segment lost 0 bases, leaving 5 bases of the junction unmatched. DNA for the CDR3: TGCGCCAGCAGCCAAGAACTAGCGGGAGAAAGGGGGGAGCTGTTTTTT. Residues: CASSQELAGERGELFF.

The sample holds a few counts of this clonotype. The chain has TRBV14 and TRBJ1-1, with D unresolved. Germline V lookup: CDR1 SGHDN, CDR2 FVKESK. Trimming stripped 1 base from V and 6 bases from J, with 6 bases between. The CDR3 consists of 12 residues. CDR3 region: CASSQVSAEAFF. The CDR3 bases are TGTGCCAGCAGCCAAGTTTCCGCTGAAGCTTTCTTT.

The CDR3 is CSASPLEGNTGELFF. CDR3 DNA: TGCAGTGCTAGTCCCCTGGAGGGGAACACCGGGGAGCTGTTTTTT. The chain employs TRBV20-1 and TRBJ2-2; D perhaps matches TRBD2 (6 bases). The CDR3 extends over 15 amino acids. Germline CDR1 reads DFQATT; CDR2 reads SNEGSKA (reference sequence). V gave up 3 bases and J gave up 1 base, with 12 bases separating them.

This clonotype was picked up a small number of times. The chain uses TRBV13 and TRBJ2-7; TRBD2 matches at 14 bases. From germline, CDR1 is PRHDT and CDR2 FYEKMQ (reference sequence). The CDR3 loop spans 17 amino acids. V was clipped by 5 bases and J by 0 bases; unmatched bases: 6. The CDR3 loop reads CASSRGLAGDSSYEQYF. CDR3 sequence (DNA): TGTGCCAGCAGCAGGGGACTAGCGGGAGATAGCTCCTACGAGCAGTACTTC.

This clonotype was picked up many times. The chain uses TRBV7-2 and TRBJ1-2; the D gene is possibly TRBD1 (5 bases). Germline V gene data show CDR1 as SGHTA and CDR2 as FQGNSA. V shed 5 bases and J shed 0 bases, with 10 bases lying between them. The CDR3 consists of 14 residues. The CDR3 DNA reads as TGTGCCAGCAGCCGGGACGGGACTAACTATGGCTACACCTTC. Its translation is CASSRDGTNYGYTF.

The sample holds many counts of this clonotype. The rearrangement uses TRBV6-1 and TRBJ1-2; tentative D call: TRBD1 (5 bases). The CDR3 runs to 12 residues. Trimming pared 0 bases from V and 13 bases from J, leaving 12 bases between. Germline CDR1 is MNHNS and CDR2 is SASEGT. Written as DNA, the CDR3 is TGTGCCAGCAGTGAAGCGGGACGATGGAGCACCTTC. Residues: CASSEAGRWSTF.